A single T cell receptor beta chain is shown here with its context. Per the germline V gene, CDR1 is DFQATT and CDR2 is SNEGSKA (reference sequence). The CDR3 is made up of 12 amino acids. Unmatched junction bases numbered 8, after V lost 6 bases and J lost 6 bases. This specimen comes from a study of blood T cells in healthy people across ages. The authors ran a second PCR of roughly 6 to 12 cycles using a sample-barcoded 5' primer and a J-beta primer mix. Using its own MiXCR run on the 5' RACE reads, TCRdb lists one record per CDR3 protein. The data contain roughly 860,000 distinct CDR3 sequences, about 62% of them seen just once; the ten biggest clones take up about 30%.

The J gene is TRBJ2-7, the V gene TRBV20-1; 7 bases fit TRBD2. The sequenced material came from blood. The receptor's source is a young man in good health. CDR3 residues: CSAPLGGVEQYF. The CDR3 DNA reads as TGCAGTGCCCCCCTGGGAGGGGTCGAGCAGTACTTC.